Listed below are T cell receptor beta chains from one sample, sequenced in a study of low-dose radiotherapy and immunotherapy resistance in tumors. TCRdb ran MiXCR on the reads and lists one entry per CDR3 protein. The repertoire consists of approximately 100,000 distinct CDR3 sequences, with less than 25% occurring once and the leading ten covering roughly 4.3%. The sample consisted of PBMCs, taken after low-dose radiotherapy plus immunotherapy. The receptors stem from a male donor with prostate cancer. CDR3s include the opening cysteine and the closing phenylalanine or tryptophan. Each record gives: J gene, clone size, V gene, D gene, CDR3 protein, CDR3 DNA. D genes are given only for firm matches. Rows may omit the clone size; those that give it use once, few, many or a size class.

TRBJ2-7,many,TRBV7-7,NA,CASSLQGGYEQYF,TGTGCTAGCAGCTTACAGGGTGGGTACGAGCAGTACTTC
TRBJ2-1,many,TRBV5-1,NA,CASSGQGLYNEQFF,TGCGCCAGCAGCGGGCAGGGGCTATACAATGAGCAGTTCTTC
TRBJ2-2,many,TRBV12-3/TRBV12-4,NA,CASKTTRNTGELFF,TGTGCCAGCAAAACGACCAGAAACACCGGGGAGCTGTTTTTT
TRBJ2-7,many,TRBV7-6,TRBD1,CASSRDRGTYEQYF,TGTGCCAGCAGCAGGGACAGGGGTACCTACGAGCAGTACTTC
TRBJ2-1,many,TRBV11-3,TRBD1,CASSLGDSTYNEQFF,TGTGCCAGCAGCTTAGGGGACAGTACCTACAATGAGCAGTTCTTC
TRBJ2-3,NA,TRBV6-6,NA,CASTPDFSYTQYF,TGTGCCAGCACCCCGGACTTTTCTTATACGCAGTATTTT
TRBJ2-7,many,TRBV5-1,NA,CASSLLADGEQYF,TGCGCCAGCAGCTTGCTGGCAGATGGCGAGCAGTACTTC
TRBJ2-3,many,TRBV29-1,TRBD1,CSHPGQGTDTQYF,TGCAGTCATCCCGGACAGGGCACAGATACGCAGTATTTT
TRBJ2-3,many,TRBV18,TRBD2,CASSPTSGVAADTQYF,TGTGCCAGCTCACCGACTAGCGGGGTAGCGGCAGATACGCAGTATTTT
TRBJ2-7,many,TRBV7-9,TRBD2,CASSLEAGVEQYF,TGTGCCAGCAGCTTAGAAGCGGGGGTCGAGCAGTACTTC
TRBJ2-1,NA,TRBV5-3,NA,CASSFEGPYNEQFF,TGTGCCAGCAGCTTTGAGGGACCATACAATGAGCAGTTCTTC
TRBJ2-5,many,TRBV2,TRBD1,CASNPTGVAETQYF,TGTGCCAGCAATCCTACAGGGGTGGCGGAGACCCAGTACTTC
TRBJ2-1,many,TRBV18,NA,CASSPDRGNEQFF,TGTGCCAGCTCACCGGATCGGGGGAATGAGCAGTTCTTC
TRBJ1-5,NA,TRBV12-3/TRBV12-4,TRBD1,CASSFGQGGQPQHF,TGTGCCAGCAGTTTTGGACAGGGAGGTCAGCCCCAGCATTTT
TRBJ2-7,once,TRBV28,TRBD1,CASSPRQGWTSYEQYF,TGTGCCAGCAGCCCGAGACAGGGGTGGACTTCCTACGAGCAGTACTTC
TRBJ2-1,many,TRBV20-1,NA,CSAEDSYNEQFF,TGCAGTGCTGAGGACAGTTACAATGAGCAGTTCTTC
TRBJ1-5,many,TRBV20-1,TRBD1,CSARTGGQPQHF,TGCAGTGCACGGACAGGGGGACAGCCCCAGCATTTT
TRBJ2-3,many,TRBV20-1,TRBD2,CSASGPSGGTSTDTQYF,TGCAGTGCCTCGGGGCCTAGCGGGGGGACTAGCACAGATACGCAGTATTTT
TRBJ1-5,few,TRBV19,NA,CASSTPSGSNQPQHF,TGTGCCAGTAGCACCCCGTCGGGGAGCAATCAGCCCCAGCATTTT
TRBJ2-7,many,TRBV10-2,NA,CASSELEYRGPYEQYF,TGCGCCAGCAGTGAATTGGAGTATAGGGGCCCCTACGAGCAGTACTTC
TRBJ1-1,many,TRBV2,NA,CASSEGGPSGYTEAFF,TGTGCCAGCAGTGAGGGGGGTCCTTCAGGATACACTGAAGCTTTCTTT
TRBJ2-5,many,TRBV6-2/TRBV6-3,NA,CASSEMSPSYF,TGTGCCAGCAGTGAAATGAGTCCGTCGTACTTC
TRBJ1-6,many,TRBV27,NA,CASRKVESSYNSPLHF,TGTGCCAGCAGAAAGGTGGAAAGCTCCTATAATTCACCCCTCCACTTT
TRBJ2-1,many,TRBV7-9,TRBD2,CASKLAGPGNEQFF,TGTGCCAGCAAACTAGCGGGGCCTGGGAATGAGCAGTTCTTC
TRBJ2-5,many,TRBV11-1,TRBD2,CASSPRTSGASGAQYF,TGTGCCAGCAGCCCACGGACTAGCGGGGCCTCGGGGGCCCAGTACTTC
TRBJ2-7,many,TRBV6-8,NA,CASSYGESSYEQYF,TGTGCCAGCAGTTACGGGGAAAGCTCCTACGAGCAGTACTTC
TRBJ2-5,many,TRBV7-9,NA,CASSYAGAETQYF,TGTGCCAGCAGCTACGCAGGGGCAGAGACCCAGTACTTC
TRBJ2-1,many,TRBV7-6,TRBD2,CASSLEAGALNEQFF,TGTGCCAGCAGCTTAGAAGCGGGGGCTTTAAATGAGCAGTTCTTC
TRBJ1-2,few,TRBV27,TRBD1,CASSSPWTGAEGYTF,TGTGCCAGCAGTTCACCGTGGACAGGGGCGGAGGGCTACACCTTC
TRBJ2-7,many,TRBV18,TRBD1,CASSRKQGPYEQYF,TGTGCCAGCTCACGGAAACAGGGGCCGTACGAGCAGTACTTC
TRBJ2-5,many,TRBV20-1,TRBD2,CSGQAGGESETQYF,TGCAGTGGTCAAGCGGGGGGGGAGTCGGAGACCCAGTACTTC
TRBJ2-7,NA,TRBV14,NA,CASSQSGIDEQYF,TGTGCCAGCAGCCAGTCAGGGATCGACGAGCAGTACTTC
TRBJ1-1,NA,TRBV20-1,NA,CSAPSTGRTEAFF,TGCAGTGCACCGTCGACAGGACGGACTGAAGCTTTCTTT
TRBJ1-1,NA,TRBV12-3/TRBV12-4,NA,CASSFGGLGTEAFF,TGTGCCAGCAGTTTTGGGGGGCTTGGCACTGAAGCTTTCTTT
TRBJ2-1,many,TRBV18,NA,CASSITYLAGFLSYNEQFF,TGTGCCAGCTCTATCACCTATTTGGCAGGATTTTTATCATACAATGAGCAGTTCTTC
TRBJ2-7,many,TRBV18,NA,CASSPSHEQYF,TGTGCCAGCTCACCCAGCCACGAGCAGTACTTC
TRBJ1-5,many,TRBV7-8,NA,CASSLARTGGQPQHF,TGTGCCAGCAGCTTAGCTCGGACCGGGGGACAGCCCCAGCATTTT
TRBJ2-7,NA,TRBV7-9,NA,CASSLDFAGAVEQYF,TGTGCCAGCAGCTTAGATTTCGCGGGGGCGGTCGAGCAGTACTTC
TRBJ1-2,many,TRBV25-1,TRBD1,CASSGTGNYGYTF,TGTGCCAGCAGTGGGACAGGGAACTATGGCTACACCTTC
TRBJ2-3,few,TRBV3-1,TRBD2,CASSRTSGGRRDTQYF,TGTGCCAGCAGCCGGACTAGCGGGGGCCGGAGAGATACGCAGTATTTT